These T cell receptor beta chains were read from a single sample in a study of blood T cell repertoires in COVID-19. Clones were sequenced by immunoSEQ multiplex PCR, and TCRdb holds only the in-frame ones, with some missing. The sample holds 35,000 to 50,000 clones, roughly 92% seen once. The sequenced sample was peripheral blood. These receptors were collected from a man aged 45-60 years with active COVID-19. Both conserved end residues are part of each CDR3. The order of the fields is clone size, J gene, V gene, CDR3 protein. A clone size is listed for some rows: how often the clone was seen (once, few, many), or a class if it is expanded.

- TRBJ2-3 TRBV7-6 CASSLAAGGVDTQYF
- TRBJ2-2 TRBV5-1 CASRAGGLTGELFF
once TRBJ2-3 TRBV6-6 CASSFRGSTDTQYF
- TRBJ2-3 TRBV5-1 CASSPGTSVTQYF
- TRBJ2-1 TRBV29-1 CSVSSGRTYNEQFF
- TRBJ2-7 TRBV5-1 CASSLAASSYEQYF
once TRBJ1-2 TRBV28 CASSLTGVISGYTF
- TRBJ2-7 TRBV30 CAWSMGGGSYEQYF
- TRBJ1-1 TRBV28 CASTLGNRKAFF
- TRBJ1-2 TRBV4-2 CASSGTAGGYTF
- TRBJ2-5 TRBV5-1 CASSITGGERTTQYF
- TRBJ2-5 TRBV15 CATSRGGTEETQYF
- TRBJ1-4 TRBV5-1 CASHQGGPNEKLFF
once TRBJ1-1 TRBV18 CASSPPSVNTEAFF
once TRBJ1-6 TRBV6-2/TRBV6-3 CASSYSKGRNSPLHF
- TRBJ2-2 TRBV7-2 CASSPGTLNTGELFF
- TRBJ2-3 TRBV7-2 CASSPMPGQRDTQYF
- TRBJ1-5 TRBV9 CASSEPRHIIDQPQHF
- TRBJ1-2 TRBV11-2 CASSLDPGTRQGSYGYTF
- TRBJ2-1 TRBV14 CASSQWAAGNEQFF
- TRBJ2-2 TRBV28 CASSLFTGTSLSGELFF
- TRBJ2-3 TRBV12-2 CASRSTRPVAGHTDTQYF
once TRBJ2-7 TRBV5-1 CASSSIAGGSYEQYF
- TRBJ2-2 TRBV5-4 CASSSRTSGRAAGELFF
- TRBJ1-2 TRBV6-5 CASSYRAGLSYGYTF
- TRBJ2-3 TRBV5-5 CASSSTSGRALIQDTQYF
- TRBJ2-1 TRBV7-8 CASSLGTSAINEQFF
- TRBJ1-5 TRBV19 CASSIQPDQPQHF
- TRBJ2-3 TRBV11-2 CASSVERGADTQYF
- TRBJ2-4 TRBV6-1 CASSGAGTGIGRGAKNIQYF
- TRBJ2-5 TRBV11-2 CARGEAGTGVSETQYF
- TRBJ2-1 TRBV28 CASSLFGTSGRNEQFF
- TRBJ1-5 TRBV2 CASSKTGGVNQPQHF
- TRBJ2-1 TRBV25-1 CASSENEGYEQFF
- TRBJ2-5 TRBV9 CASSVLGGQETQYF
- TRBJ2-1 TRBV19 CASSTGLAGGAADFEQFF
- TRBJ2-5 TRBV28 CASSSPRAQGRETQYF
once TRBJ1-5 TRBV20-1 CSASEEWETDGGQPQHF